The clone carrying this T cell receptor (beta chain) was counted once. Its antigen is undetermined. The source of the sample is a study of vaccination and CD4 T cells after COVID-19. After removal of 5 bases from V and 2 bases from J, the junction contained 2 bases not matched to a gene. Germline loops: CDR1 MDHEN, CDR2 SYDVKM. The CDR3 is made up of 13 amino acids. Specified treatment: roughly 11-day PBMC culture with coronavirus spike peptide pools or control peptides (ViraFEST assay). Gathered ahead of the COVID-19 pandemic (2011-2018) were the CD4+ T cells of the unexposed donor. Points from the study as a whole: Detection of a median around 84% of reactive clones in convalescent patients was confined to the period after vaccination.

Cultured CD4+ T-cell DNA underwent Oncomine TCR Beta short-read sequencing. MiXCR was run by TCRdb on the PCR reads, yielding one entry per CDR3 protein. The data hold about 7,800 distinct CDR3 sequences, with roughly 53% observed a single time. This sequence was found in a human donor in good health. Sample: CD4+ T cells from blood, cultured in vitro. V gene TRBV28 combines with J gene TRBJ2-5; 7 positions agree with TRBD2. CDR3 DNA: TGTGCCAGCAGTGGGGGGGAACAAGAGACCCAGTACTTC. As protein: CASSGGEQETQYF.